This T cell receptor beta chain was recorded in a study of T cell changes during pregnancy in multiple sclerosis. The table came from immunoSEQ multiplex PCR; TCRdb's copy has only in-frame clones and leaves some out. Among around 36,000 clones listed, over 75% were seen once. Germline V lookup: CDR1 MRHNA, CDR2 SNTAGT. The CDR3 has 14 amino acids. Trimming at V came to 5 bases and at J to 8 bases, leaving 6 bases not matched to a gene. The source of this sequence is a female donor with multiple sclerosis, enrolled in a pregnancy study. The starting material was CD8+ T cells from peripheral blood mononuclear cells, obtained before pregnancy. J is TRBJ2-1 and V is TRBV6-4, with TRBD1 identical over 10 bases. CDR3 in DNA: TGTGCCAGCAGTACGCGACAGGGGGCTCATGAGCAGTTCTTC. Amino acids: CASSTRQGAHEQFF.